This T cell receptor beta chain emerged from a study of CD8+CD57+ T cells in acquired aplastic anemia. Study background: DNA per sorted CD4+ or CD8+ sample ranged about 0.2 to 27.4 ug, averaging roughly 3.2 ug. Study-wide points: Approximately 30 was the count of CD8+ CDR3 sequences that patients shared with controls.

As to this clonotype: No antigen is known for it.

According to the study, genomic DNA was the template for TCR beta VDJ and CDR3 profiling. TCRdb recomputed calls from the reads with MiXCR, one row per CDR3 protein. This table holds a few hundred thousand distinct CDR3 sequences, approximately 55% found once. This TCR came from a human donor with severe aplastic anemia or a healthy control (not recorded which). Specimen: sorted CD4+, CD8+, or CD8+CD57+ T cells (not recorded which) from PBMCs.

The CDR3 here is CASWAENYGYTF. The CDR3 DNA is TGTGCCAGCTGGGCGGAGAACTATGGCTACACCTTC. The rearrangement links TRBV25-1 to TRBJ1-2; D not resolved. The V gene lost 8 bases and the J gene lost 2 bases, with 9 bases spanning the gap. CDR1 and CDR2 from the germline V gene are MGHDK and SYGVNS. This CDR3 has 12 amino acids.